Below are 12 T cell receptor beta chains sequenced from a single sample in a study of T cells after yellow fever vaccination. Via MiXCR, TCRdb re-called the 5' RACE reads, giving one row per CDR3 protein. The data contain 450,000 to 550,000 distinct CDR3 sequences, roughly 22% of them singletons. This specimen was PBMCs, taken approximately 22 days after the first yellow fever vaccination. These TCRs come from a man in his late teens or twenties who received the YFV17D yellow fever vaccine.

The CDR3 is CSATGLEFYEQYV. As DNA, the CDR3 is TGCAGTGCTACGGGACTGGAATTCTACGAGCAGTACGTC. The V call is TRBV20-1, the J call TRBJ2-7, with D possibly being TRBD2 (6 bases). V was trimmed by 4 bases and J by 3 bases, leaving 13 bases between them. This CDR3 is 13 amino acids long. Germline CDR1 and CDR2: DFQATT and SNEGSKA (reference sequence).

This CDR3 is CASSPSPGQLNTEAFF. Here the CDR3 DNA reads TGTGCCAGCAGCCCGTCCCCGGGACAGCTGAACACTGAAGCTTTCTTT. The chain carries TRBV7-9 and TRBJ1-1, with 7 nucleotides matching TRBD1. The CDR3 loop spans 16 amino acids. J lost 0 bases, V lost 5 bases, and 9 bases had no gene match. Germline V gene data show CDR1 as SEHNR and CDR2 as FQNEAQ (reference sequence).

This chain joins TRBV6-4 and TRBJ1-6; D is perhaps TRBD1 (5 bases). Germline CDR1 is MRHNA and CDR2 is SNTAGT. V lost 0 bases to trimming and J lost 8 bases, with 11 bases between them. The CDR3 covers 15 residues. As DNA, the CDR3 is TGTGCCAGCAGTGACTCGAATCTGGGACATTCACCCCTCCACTTT. It encodes CASSDSNLGHSPLHF.

The CDR3 DNA sequence: TGTGCCAGCCCCTGTGAGCAGTACGTC. Translated: CASPCEQYV. The chain recombines TRBV9 with TRBJ2-7; D is unclear. The CDR3 has 9 amino acids. The germline CDR1 and CDR2 sequences are SGDLS and YYNGEE. Trimming took 7 bases from V and 7 from J, leaving 6 bases between them.

This clonotype has more than one count but fewer than ten. The rearrangement uses TRBV10-3 and TRBJ1-1; D possibly corresponds to TRBD1 (5 bases). The germline gives CDR1 ENHRY, CDR2 SYGVKD. The CDR3 has 14 residues. V was trimmed by 0 bases and J by 4 bases, leaving 9 bases between them. CDR3 amino acids: CAISESSGATEAFF. The CDR3 coding sequence is TGTGCCATCAGTGAGTCTTCTGGGGCCACTGAAGCTTTCTTT.

This clonotype showed up many times. The genes are TRBV5-1 and TRBJ2-3; D remains unclear. The length of the CDR3 is 15 residues. Trimming pared 4 bases from V and 1 base from J, leaving 13 bases between. Germline V gene sequence: CDR1 SGHRS, CDR2 YFSETQ. The CDR3 spells CASSPGQAGTDTQYF. In DNA form, the CDR3 reads TGCGCCAGCAGCCCCGGCCAGGCTGGCACAGATACGCAGTATTTT. The full variable domain, its missing parts supplied by reference TRBV5-1 and TRBJ2-3, is KAGVTQTPRYLIKTRGQQVTLSCSPISGHRSVSWYQQTPGQGLQFLFEYFSETQRNKGNFPGRFSGRQFSNSRSEMNVSTLELGDSALYLCASSPGQAGTDTQYFGPGTRLTVL.

This chain uses TRBV29-1 with TRBJ2-5, with D possibly TRBD1 on 6 matching bases. The ends were cut back, 6 bases at V and 4 bases at J, with 12 bases in the middle. The CDR3 runs to 12 residues. From germline, CDR1 is SQVTM and CDR2 ANQGSEA. The CDR3 loop reads CSVKNRVETQYF. DNA of the CDR3: TGCAGCGTGAAAAACAGGGTAGAGACCCAGTACTTC.

The V call is TRBV6-5, the J call TRBJ1-1; perhaps TRBD1 as D (6 bases). The CDR3 covers 14 residues. V lost 0 bases, J lost 7 bases, and 12 bases lay in between. Germline V lookup: CDR1 MNHEY, CDR2 SVGAGI. The CDR3 spells CASSYSGGIDEAFF. CDR3 DNA: TGTGCCAGCAGTTACTCAGGGGGTATTGATGAAGCTTTCTTT.

Only a few counts were recorded for this clonotype. The chain links TRBV28 to TRBJ2-5; 7 bases are shared with TRBD2. The J segment lost 2 bases and the V segment lost 7 bases, leaving 7 bases of the junction unmatched. CDR1 and CDR2 from the germline V gene are MDHEN and SYDVKM. The CDR3 consists of 14 residues. The CDR3 is CASNTPGGQETQYF. CDR3 sequence (DNA): TGTGCCAGCAATACACCCGGGGGGCAAGAGACCCAGTACTTC.

The genes are TRBV20-1 and TRBJ2-3; 11 nucleotides align to TRBD2. The germline CDR1 and CDR2 sequences are DFQATT and SNEGSKA (reference sequence). The CDR3 contains 15 residues. Trimming took 8 bases from V and 2 from J; bases not matched to a gene: 9. The CDR3 coding sequence is TGCAGTCCAAGACTAGCGGGGAGTAACACAGATACGCAGTATTTT. Its translation is CSPRLAGSNTDTQYF.

This clonotype was seen more than once but under ten times. The rearrangement links TRBV12-5 to TRBJ1-5, with D perhaps matching TRBD1 (5 bases). The CDR3 contains 13 residues. Trimming took off 2 bases at V and 9 bases at J, with 11 bases between the two ends. Germline loops: CDR1 LGHNT, CDR2 FRNRAP. CDR3 loop: CASGLSGGGPQHF. In DNA form, the CDR3 reads TGTGCTAGTGGTTTGTCCGGGGGTGGGCCCCAGCATTTT.

The chain is built from TRBV29-1 and TRBJ2-2, with 10 bases aligning to TRBD1. V dropped 3 bases and J dropped 6; count of bases not matched to a gene: 7. The CDR3 extends over 15 amino acids. Germline values: CDR1 SQVTM, CDR2 ANQGSEA. The CDR3 reads CSVDAGQGVSGELFF. For the CDR3, the DNA is TGCAGCGTTGACGCCGGACAGGGGGTTTCCGGGGAGCTGTTTTTT.